The sequence of this T cell receptor beta chain was determined in a study of T cell responses to AZD1222 COVID-19 vaccine. As for the study in general: Second doses were pooled across both intervals (about 4 or about 12 weeks). Broader study findings: Spike was spanned by vaccine-associated CD4 TCRs, with dominance at 160-218 and 743-854.

Profiling relied on immunoSEQ multiplex PCR, and the TCRdb table lists in-frame clones only, not all of them. The data contain fewer than 120,000 clones, about 90% of them singletons. The J segment lost 6 bases and the V segment lost 0 bases, leaving 4 bases of the junction unmatched. The CDR3 loop spans 15 amino acids. Looked up from germline, CDR1 is SGDLS and CDR2 is YYNGEE. A note on this clone: The antigen remains undetermined.

Sequencing was performed on peripheral blood, taken on day 0 of AZD1222 vaccination. The receptor was isolated from an adult in good health. The chain links TRBV9 to TRBJ2-1, with 9 positions matching TRBD1. Here the CDR3 DNA reads TGTGCCAGCAGCGTAGCACAGGGGGCGCCCAATGAGCAGTTCTTC. Translation: CASSVAQGAPNEQFF.